Each of the 29 T cell receptor beta chains below was sequenced from the same sample in a study of control samples from healthy donors and cancer patients. Measured with immunoSEQ multiplex PCR; TCRdb has only the in-frame clones, and not every one. This sample has 100,000 to 150,000 clones; around 92% occur once, and the top ten carry around 2.1%. Sequenced sample: blood. The receptors originated from a woman aged 50 to 60 in good health.

The CDR3 DNA follows: TGCAGCGGTAAAGGGGGTTCCGGAGGCTACGAGCAGTACTTC. Its protein product is CSGKGGSGGYEQYF. The rearrangement uses TRBV29-1 and TRBJ2-7, with a weak D call TRBD1 (6 bases). Germline CDR1 SQVTM, CDR2 ANQGSEA. The germline V and J ends were trimmed by 7 bases and 3 bases, with 19 bases remaining between them. The CDR3 totals 14 residues.

The V and J genes are TRBV7-8 and TRBJ1-2, with D uncertain. Looked up from germline, CDR1 is SGHVS and CDR2 is FQNEAQ. CDR3 length: 15 residues. The V gene lost 6 bases and the J gene lost 8 bases, with 22 bases spanning the gap. The CDR3 protein is CASSRYRQATKGYTF. The CDR3 coding sequence is TGTGCCAGCAGTCGCTATCGGCAGGCTACGAAGGGCTACACCTTC.

V and J are TRBV3-1 (or the pseudogene TRBV3-2) and TRBJ2-7, with D unresolved. Trimming left V 1 base short and J 3 bases short, with 13 bases between. The germline CDR1 and CDR2 sequences are LGHDT and YNNKEL (reference sequence). The CDR3 runs 15 residues. CDR3 sequence: CASSQVHKAFYEQYF. CDR3 in DNA: TGTGCCAGCAGCCAAGTCCACAAAGCGTTCTACGAGCAGTACTTC.

The rearrangement links TRBV15 to TRBJ1-4, with no clear D. V was clipped by 5 bases and J by 5 bases, with 12 bases between them. The CDR3 spans 14 residues. Per germline, CDR1 LNHNV and CDR2 YYDKDF (reference sequence). The CDR3 loop reads CATSVGGGNEKLFF. The CDR3 DNA follows: TGTGCCACCAGCGTGGGAGGAGGAAATGAAAAACTGTTTTTT.

The rearrangement links TRBV30 to TRBJ1-3, with a weak D call TRBD1 (6 bases). Germline values: CDR1 GTSNPN, CDR2 SVGIG (reference sequence). This CDR3 comprises 12 residues. CDR3 in DNA: TGTGGTAGGACAGACTCTGGAAACACCATATATTTT. Amino acids: CGRTDSGNTIYF.

This chain connects TRBV2 to TRBJ2-7, with D unresolved. V lost 2 bases and J 6 bases, leaving 14 bases between the germline ends. Looked up from germline, CDR1 is SNHLY and CDR2 is FYNNEI. CDR3 size: 14 residues. The CDR3 DNA follows: TGTGCCAGCAGTGAACTCGACTCCCGGGCCGAGCAGTACTTC. This translates into CASSELDSRAEQYF.

The gene calls are TRBV9 and TRBJ2-2; either TRBD1 or TRBD2 may fit D (5 bases each). Trimming pared 3 bases from V and 9 bases from J, leaving 21 bases between. This CDR3 spans 16 amino acids. The germline V gene encodes CDR1 SGDLS and CDR2 YYNGEE. The CDR3 spells CASSGDLGLIHRELFF. CDR3 DNA: TGTGCCAGCAGCGGGGACCTGGGTCTAATACACCGGGAGCTGTTTTTT.

The chain joins TRBV12-2 to TRBJ1-2. TRBV12-2 constitutes a pseudogene. There are 13 residues in the CDR3. CDR3 loop: CASRAGVLVGYTF. CDR3 DNA sequence: TGTGCAAGTCGCGCCGGGGTTTTGGTTGGCTACACCTTC.

This clone was counted between two and nine times. The chain uses TRBV6-6 and TRBJ2-7; D possibly matches TRBD1 or TRBD2 (6 bases each). The CDR3 length is 14 residues. Germline V gene sequence: CDR1 MNHNY, CDR2 SVGAGI (reference sequence). V was clipped by 7 bases and J by 1 base, with 14 bases between them. This CDR3 reads CASKGGIRSYEQYF. The CDR3 coding sequence is TGTGCCAGCAAGGGGGGTATAAGGTCCTACGAGCAGTACTTC.

This clone was recorded only once. This sample includes further DNA sequences coding for the same CDR3. The genes are TRBV12-3 or TRBV12-4 and TRBJ2-7; either TRBD1 or TRBD2 may fit D (5 bases each). Deletions cut 1 base from V and 6 bases from J, with 7 bases between. This CDR3 comprises 12 residues. The CDR3: CASSLGGSEQYF. As DNA, the CDR3 is TGTGCCAGCAGTTTAGGGGGGTCCGAGCAGTACTTC.

DNA of the CDR3: TGTGCCACCTCGACAGGGGCGAACACTGAAGCTTTCTTT. It is translated as CATSTGANTEAFF. The chain carries TRBV28 and TRBJ1-1; TRBD1 aligns across 8 bases. From germline, CDR1 is MDHEN and CDR2 SYDVKM. The V and J ends lost 10 bases and 1 base, in that order; junction bases with no gene match: 5. The CDR3 length is 13 residues.

The chain has TRBV7-8 and TRBJ1-3, with 8 bases fitting TRBD1. Germline V gene sequence: CDR1 SGHVS, CDR2 FQNEAQ. V gave up 1 base and J gave up 4 bases; unmatched junction bases: 9. The CDR3 totals 17 residues. CDR3 sequence (DNA): TGTGCCAGCAGCTTAGAGGCAGGGGGCCGGTCGGGAAACACCATATATTTT. Translation: CASSLEAGGRSGNTIYF.

V and J are TRBV5-1 and TRBJ2-5, with D uncertain. The CDR3 is 14 amino acids. The V gene lost 4 bases and the J gene lost 0 bases, with 10 bases spanning the gap. In germline, CDR1 is SGHRS, CDR2 YFSETQ. CDR3 amino acids: CASSPGAYQETQYF. CDR3 bases: TGCGCCAGCAGCCCGGGTGCATACCAAGAGACCCAGTACTTC.

J is TRBJ2-1 and V is TRBV19, with TRBD2 identical over 7 bases. CDR3 length equals 14 residues. The trim removed 4 bases at V and 11 bases at J, leaving 11 bases unmatched. Germline CDR1 and CDR2: LNHDA and SQIVND (reference sequence). CDR3 DNA: TGTGCCAGTAGTACGACTAGCTGGGTCGGGAAGCAGTTCTTC. This translates into CASSTTSWVGKQFF.

The chain combines TRBV5-1 with TRBJ2-7; D remains ambiguous. Trimming took 1 base from V and 0 from J, leaving 5 bases between them. Germline assignment: CDR1 SGHRS and CDR2 YFSETQ. CDR3 size: 13 residues. DNA for the CDR3: TGCGCCAGCAGCTTGCGTAGCTCCTACGAGCAGTACTTC. Encoded protein: CASSLRSSYEQYF.

The V gene is TRBV4-1, the J gene TRBJ2-7, with 9 nucleotides matching TRBD1. V trimming: 0 bases; J trimming: 3 bases; junction bases outside the gene matches: 9. The CDR3 runs 17 residues. Germline V lookup: CDR1 MGHRA, CDR2 YSYEKL. The CDR3 reads CASSQEVSGQGIYEQYF. In DNA, the CDR3 is TGCGCCAGCAGCCAAGAGGTTTCGGGACAGGGTATCTACGAGCAGTACTTC.

The V gene is TRBV4-1, the J gene TRBJ2-3; a possible D gene is TRBD2 (6 bases). The CDR3 loop spans 16 amino acids. Germline CDR1 is MGHRA and CDR2 is YSYEKL. Trimming pared 0 bases from V and 0 bases from J, leaving 10 bases between. CDR3 coding DNA: TGCGCCAGCAGCCAAGAGGAGCGGGTTAGCACAGATACGCAGTATTTT. As protein: CASSQEERVSTDTQYF.

This clone has just one count. V gene TRBV19 combines with J gene TRBJ1-2; 8 positions match TRBD1. The CDR3 has 15 amino acids. The V gene end was trimmed by 7 bases and the J gene end by 6 bases; junction bases not matched to a gene: 13. Germline V CDR1 and CDR2: LNHDA, SQIVND (reference sequence). CDR3 region: CASTSIGGTGNGYTF. The CDR3 region has the DNA TGTGCCAGTACCTCTATAGGCGGGACAGGCAATGGCTACACCTTC.

This clone was counted once. The J gene is TRBJ1-5, the V gene TRBV12-5; D is ambiguous. The CDR3 is made up of 13 amino acids. Germline CDR1 reads LGHNT; CDR2 reads FRNRAP. V was shortened by 7 bases and J by 8 bases, with 15 bases between the two germline ends. The CDR3 coding sequence is TGTGCTAGTGTGGGTGAGCATATGAAGCCCCAGCATTTT. It codes for CASVGEHMKPQHF.

The gene calls are TRBV7-6 and TRBJ1-1, with D perhaps TRBD1 (5 bases). The CDR3 length is 18 residues. The germline V gene has CDR1 SGHVS and CDR2 FNYEAQ. The V gene lost 6 bases and the J gene lost 1 base, with 24 bases spanning the gap. The CDR3 loop is CASSPGHSRSGPNTEAFF. CDR3 coding DNA: TGTGCCAGCAGTCCCGGACACTCCAGATCTGGACCGAACACTGAAGCTTTCTTT.

The chain has TRBV28 and TRBJ1-5, with D unclear. Per the germline V gene, CDR1 is MDHEN and CDR2 is SYDVKM. The CDR3 has 14 residues. V was clipped by 5 bases and J by 1 base, with 9 bases between them. This CDR3 is CASSLSQSNQPQHF. The CDR3 nucleotides are TGTGCCAGCAGTCTCTCACAGAGCAATCAGCCCCAGCATTTT.

The CDR3 DNA reads as TGCGCCAGCAGCCAAGATCCCGCAGGGCGGGCCGGCGAGCAGTACTTC. Translated, it gives CASSQDPAGRAGEQYF. The V gene is TRBV4-1, the J gene TRBJ2-7; D may correspond to TRBD1 or TRBD2 (5 bases each). Looked up from germline, CDR1 is MGHRA and CDR2 is YSYEKL. The CDR3 is made up of 16 amino acids. Trimming shortened V by 0 bases and J by 6 bases, and 18 bases separated the two germline ends.

The chain has TRBV27 and TRBJ1-1; TRBD1 agrees at 8 bases. The junction had 2 bases not matched to a gene; V was cut back by 2 bases and J by 0 bases. CDR1 MNHEY and CDR2 SMNVEV come from the germline V gene (reference sequence). This CDR3 region has 15 residues. The CDR3 sequence is CASSLGTGLNTEAFF. The CDR3 DNA is TGTGCCAGCAGTTTAGGGACAGGACTGAACACTGAAGCTTTCTTT.

This chain links TRBV18 with TRBJ1-2, with 8 bases matching TRBD1. The CDR3 is 15 residues long. Germline-derived CDR1 and CDR2 are KGHSH and LQKENI. After removal of 2 bases from V and 4 bases from J, the junction contained 6 bases not matched to a gene. DNA for the CDR3: TGTGCCAGCTCACCAGTCGGCAGGGGGCTCTATGGCTACACCTTC. Protein: CASSPVGRGLYGYTF.

The CDR3 sequence: CASNPSGRVGETQYF. CDR3 bases: TGTGCCAGCAACCCTAGCGGGAGAGTGGGAGAGACCCAGTACTTC. The V and J genes are TRBV7-8 and TRBJ2-5; the match to TRBD2 covers 10 bases. The trim removed 7 bases at V and 4 bases at J, leaving 9 bases unmatched. Germline CDR1 and CDR2: SGHVS and FQNEAQ. The CDR3 totals 15 residues.

This chain connects TRBV18 to TRBJ2-1; tentative D call: TRBD1 (5 bases). Between the trimmed V and J ends, which lost 3 bases and 3 bases, there was a span of 12 bases. Germline CDR1 is KGHSH and CDR2 is LQKENI. This CDR3 contains 15 residues. This CDR3 is CASSPMTAYYNEQFF. The CDR3 nucleotides read TGTGCCAGCTCACCTATGACAGCTTACTACAATGAGCAGTTCTTC.

The DNA of the CDR3 is TGTGCCGGGAGCGAGGCAGATACGCAGTATTTT. It is translated as CAGSEADTQYF. J is TRBJ2-3 and V is TRBV18; tentative D call: TRBD2 (5 bases). The CDR3 has 11 residues. V was pared by 11 bases and J by 4 bases, with 10 bases between. Germline V gene sequence: CDR1 KGHSH, CDR2 LQKENI.

The V gene is TRBV2, the J gene TRBJ1-1; 7 bases are a match to TRBD1. Trimming removed 4 bases from V and 2 bases from J; junction bases left unmatched: 7. Germline V lookup: CDR1 SNHLY, CDR2 FYNNEI. The length of the CDR3 is 15 residues. CDR3 protein: CASSVEDRVNTEAFF. CDR3 in DNA: TGTGCCAGCAGTGTCGAAGACAGGGTTAACACTGAAGCTTTCTTT.

The chain uses TRBV20-1 and TRBJ2-1; 9 nucleotides line up with TRBD2. J gave up 12 bases and V 6 bases, and 6 bases lay outside the gene matches. This CDR3 has 11 amino acids. The germline CDR1 and CDR2 sequences are DFQATT and SNEGSKA (reference sequence). The CDR3 reads CSASSGVGQFF. As DNA, the CDR3 is TGCAGTGCGTCTAGCGGGGTGGGGCAGTTCTTC.